This entry features one T cell receptor beta chain sequence. Its antigen is currently unknown. The V and J ends lost 3 bases and 0 bases respectively, with 14 bases between them. Germline lookup yields CDR1 MDHEN and CDR2 SYDVKM. The CDR3 is 17 amino acids. TCRdb itself ran the 5' RACE reads through MiXCR, one entry per CDR3 protein. The data show about 280,000 distinct CDR3 sequences, with 20% seen just once and less than 9.5% held by the top ten. The source of the sample is a study of CD8 T cells in ankylosing spondylitis. Study-level findings and limits: The authors reported significant enrichment of disease-linked clones in matched ankylosing spondylitis synovial fluid. Clones that were linked to disease were CD8+ and were relatively rare in peripheral blood.

The sequencing sample was made of blood, either unsorted or a sorted T cell fraction (not recorded which). V usage is TRBV28 and J usage is TRBJ2-2; D ambiguous. The origin of this receptor is a male donor with ankylosing spondylitis or in good health (not recorded which). CDR3 amino acids: CASSFQGPIANTGELFF. The CDR3 bases are TGTGCCAGCAGTTTCCAAGGGCCGATCGCGAACACCGGGGAGCTGTTTTTT.